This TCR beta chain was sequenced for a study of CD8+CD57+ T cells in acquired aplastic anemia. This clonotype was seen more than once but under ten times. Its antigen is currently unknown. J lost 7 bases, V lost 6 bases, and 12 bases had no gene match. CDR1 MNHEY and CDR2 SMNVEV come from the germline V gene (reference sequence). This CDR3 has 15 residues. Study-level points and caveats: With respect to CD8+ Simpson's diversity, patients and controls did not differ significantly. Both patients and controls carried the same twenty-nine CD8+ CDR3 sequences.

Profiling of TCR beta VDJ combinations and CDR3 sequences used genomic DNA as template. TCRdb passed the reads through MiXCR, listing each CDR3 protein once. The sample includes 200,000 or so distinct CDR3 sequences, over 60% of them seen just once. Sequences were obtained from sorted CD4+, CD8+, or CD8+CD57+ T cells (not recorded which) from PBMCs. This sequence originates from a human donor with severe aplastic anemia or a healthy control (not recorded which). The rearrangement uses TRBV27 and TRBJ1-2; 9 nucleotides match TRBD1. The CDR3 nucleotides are TGTGCCAGCAGCCCAGGGCCCGGGACAGGGACTGGCTACACCTTC. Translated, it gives CASSPGPGTGTGYTF.